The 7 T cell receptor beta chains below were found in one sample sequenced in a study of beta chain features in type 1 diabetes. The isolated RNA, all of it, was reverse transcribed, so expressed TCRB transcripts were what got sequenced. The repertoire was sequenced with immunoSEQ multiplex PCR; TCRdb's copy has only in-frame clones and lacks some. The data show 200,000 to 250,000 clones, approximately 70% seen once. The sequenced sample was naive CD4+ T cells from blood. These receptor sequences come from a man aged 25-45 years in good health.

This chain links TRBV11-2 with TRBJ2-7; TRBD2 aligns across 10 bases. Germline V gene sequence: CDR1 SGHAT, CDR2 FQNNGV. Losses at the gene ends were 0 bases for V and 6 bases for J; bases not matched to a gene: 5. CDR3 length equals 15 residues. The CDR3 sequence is CASSLDRLAGVEQYF. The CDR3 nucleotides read TGTGCCAGCAGCTTAGATCGCCTAGCGGGAGTCGAGCAGTACTTC.

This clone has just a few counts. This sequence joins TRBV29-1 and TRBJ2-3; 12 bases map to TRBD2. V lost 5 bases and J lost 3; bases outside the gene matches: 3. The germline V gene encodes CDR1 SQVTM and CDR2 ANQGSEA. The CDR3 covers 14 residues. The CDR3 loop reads CSVLGLAGTDTQYF. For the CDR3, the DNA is TGCAGCGTTCTAGGACTAGCGGGAACAGATACGCAGTATTTT.

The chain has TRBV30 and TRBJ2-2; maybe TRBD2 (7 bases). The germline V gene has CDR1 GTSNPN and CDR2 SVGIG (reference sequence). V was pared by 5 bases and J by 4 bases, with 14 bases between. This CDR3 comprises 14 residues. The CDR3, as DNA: TGTGCCTGGCTCGGGGGGCCGGGCACCGGGGAGCTGTTTTTT. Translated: CAWLGGPGTGELFF.

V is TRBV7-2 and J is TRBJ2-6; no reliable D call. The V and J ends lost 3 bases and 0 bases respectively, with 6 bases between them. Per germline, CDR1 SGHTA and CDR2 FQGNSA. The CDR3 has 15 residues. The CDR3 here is CASSFQTSGANVLTF. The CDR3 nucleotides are TGTGCCAGCAGCTTCCAGACCTCTGGGGCCAACGTCCTGACTTTC.

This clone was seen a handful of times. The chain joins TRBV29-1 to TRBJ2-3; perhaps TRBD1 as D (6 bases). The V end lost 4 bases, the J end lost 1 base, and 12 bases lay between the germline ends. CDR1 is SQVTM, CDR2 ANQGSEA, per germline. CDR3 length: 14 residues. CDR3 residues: CSVGLRTGTDTQYF. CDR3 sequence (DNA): TGCAGCGTTGGATTGCGGACAGGCACAGATACGCAGTATTTT.

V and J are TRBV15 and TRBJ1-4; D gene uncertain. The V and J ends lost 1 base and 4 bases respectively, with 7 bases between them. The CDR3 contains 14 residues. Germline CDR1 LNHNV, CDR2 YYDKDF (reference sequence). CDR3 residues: CATSRGELNEKLFF. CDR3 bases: TGTGCCACCAGCAGAGGGGAACTTAATGAAAAACTGTTTTTT.

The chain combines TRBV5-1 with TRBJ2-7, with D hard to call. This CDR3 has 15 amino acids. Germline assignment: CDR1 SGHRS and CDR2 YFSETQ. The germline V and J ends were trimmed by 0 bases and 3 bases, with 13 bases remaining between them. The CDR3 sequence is CASSLEGGRSYEQYF. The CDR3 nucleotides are TGCGCCAGCAGCTTGGAGGGCGGCAGGAGCTACGAGCAGTACTTC.